A selection of T cell receptor beta chains follows, all from one sample in a study of blood T cell repertoires in COVID-19. The data were produced by immunoSEQ multiplex PCR, yet TCRdb's version contains in-frame clones alone and is incomplete. The data contain about 260,000 clones, around 87% of them singletons. The specimen sequenced was peripheral blood. These receptors were collected from a woman aged 45-60 years with acute or convalescent COVID-19. Each CDR3 is given with its conserved first and last residue. A D gene is named only where the DNA matches it firmly. Clone size is not always given. Where it is, it says once, few, many or a class for expanded clones.

-	TRBV19	-	TRBJ2-7	CASSRGSSYEQYF	TGTGCCTCCTCCCGAGGCTCCTCCTACGAGCAGTACTTC
TRBD1	TRBV25-1	-	TRBJ2-5	CASSGGRGGRETQYF	TGTGCCAGCAGTGGGGGGAGAGGGGGCCGGGAGACCCAGTACTTC
-	TRBV28	-	TRBJ1-1	CASSFPTGNTEAFF	TGTGCCAGCAGTTTCCCGACAGGGAACACTGAAGCTTTCTTT
TRBD1	TRBV19	-	TRBJ1-4	CASSNRGLNEKLFF	TGTGCCAGTAGCAACAGGGGCCTTAATGAAAAACTGTTTTTT
TRBD1	TRBV19	-	TRBJ2-7	CASSMGAGGEQYF	TGTGCCAGTAGTATGGGGGCAGGGGGCGAGCAGTACTTC
TRBD2	TRBV30	-	TRBJ2-3	CAWQGLGSTDTQYF	TGTGCCTGGCAAGGACTAGGGAGCACAGATACGCAGTATTTT
TRBD2	TRBV4-1	-	TRBJ2-7	CASSRKTAAGGPGEQYF	TGCGCCAGCAGCCGAAAGACAGCAGCGGGAGGGCCTGGCGAGCAGTACTTC
TRBD2	TRBV27	-	TRBJ2-1	CASSLWGGNKFF	TGTGCCAGCAGTTTATGGGGAGGGAATAAGTTCTTC
TRBD1	TRBV7-2	-	TRBJ1-6	CASSLDRGGSPLHF	TGTGCCAGCAGCTTGGACAGGGGAGGATCACCCCTCCACTTT
TRBD1	TRBV5-1	-	TRBJ2-2	CASSRRTGNTGELFF	TGCGCCAGCAGCCGGAGGACAGGAAACACCGGGGAGCTGTTTTTT
TRBD1	TRBV7-6	-	TRBJ1-1	CASSLGQGRTEAFF	TGTGCCAGCAGCTTAGGACAGGGGAGGACTGAAGCTTTCTTT
TRBD1	TRBV4-2	-	TRBJ1-1	CASSQGTGRAFNTEAFF	TGTGCCAGCAGCCAAGGGACAGGGAGGGCATTCAACACTGAAGCTTTCTTT
-	TRBV6-5	-	TRBJ1-3	CASSYLDSRNTIYF	TGTGCCAGCAGTTACCTTGACAGCAGAAACACCATATATTTT
-	TRBV2	-	TRBJ2-7	CASREQAISYEQYF	TGTGCCAGCAGGGAACAGGCTATCTCCTACGAGCAGTACTTC
TRBD1	TRBV11-3	-	TRBJ2-5	CASSPDRGVKETQYF	TGTGCCAGCAGCCCGGACAGGGGGGTAAAGGAGACCCAGTACTTC
-	TRBV11-2	-	TRBJ1-6	CASSLGRGGLHNSPLHF	TGTGCCAGCAGCTTAGGGCGCGGGGGCCTCCATAATTCACCCCTCCACTTT
-	TRBV27	-	TRBJ1-6	CASSFRQTYNSPLHF	TGTGCCAGCAGTTTCAGACAGACCTATAATTCACCCCTCCACTTT
TRBD2	TRBV6-2/TRBV6-3	-	TRBJ2-1	CASTPGRTSGGITYNEQFF	TGTGCCAGCACCCCGGGGAGGACTAGCGGGGGAATAACCTACAATGAGCAGTTCTTC
TRBD2	TRBV11-3	once	TRBJ2-2	CASSLGLAANTGELFF	TGTGCCAGCAGCCTGGGGCTAGCGGCGAACACCGGGGAGCTGTTTTTT
TRBD2	TRBV9	-	TRBJ2-1	CASSVVPAGNYNEQFF	TGTGCCAGCAGCGTAGTCCCAGCGGGGAACTACAATGAGCAGTTCTTC
-	TRBV7-3	few	TRBJ1-3	CASSLQGGSGNTIYF	TGTGCCAGCAGCTTACAGGGAGGCTCTGGAAACACCATATATTTT
-	TRBV6-6	-	TRBJ1-3	CASWGLTRGGNTIYF	TGTGCCAGCTGGGGACTCACCCGCGGTGGAAACACCATATATTTT
TRBD1	TRBV7-9	-	TRBJ1-2	CASSLGTGESYGYTF	TGTGCCAGCAGCTTGGGGACAGGGGAATCTTATGGCTACACCTTC
-	TRBV5-4	-	TRBJ1-2	CASSLGSDYGYTF	TGTGCCAGCAGCTTGGGGTCGGACTATGGCTACACCTTC
-	TRBV6-5	-	TRBJ1-1	CASSSQMNTEAFF	TGTGCCAGCAGTTCTCAGATGAACACTGAAGCTTTCTTT
-	TRBV7-2	-	TRBJ2-3	CASSLVGLGGTDTQYF	TGTGCCAGCAGCTTAGTGGGACTTGGGGGCACAGATACGCAGTATTTT